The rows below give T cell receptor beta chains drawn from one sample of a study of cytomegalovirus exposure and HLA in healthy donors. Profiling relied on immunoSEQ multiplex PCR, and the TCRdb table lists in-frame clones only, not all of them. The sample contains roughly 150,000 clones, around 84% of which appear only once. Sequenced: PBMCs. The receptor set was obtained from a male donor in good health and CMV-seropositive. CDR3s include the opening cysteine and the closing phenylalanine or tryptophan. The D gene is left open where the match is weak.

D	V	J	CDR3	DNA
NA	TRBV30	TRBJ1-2	CAWTHPVSYGYTF	TGTGCCTGGACCCATCCGGTGAGCTATGGCTACACCTTC
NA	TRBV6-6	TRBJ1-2	CASSDSTTSEGNTF	TGTGCCAGCAGTGATTCGACCACTTCGGAGGGGAACACCTTC
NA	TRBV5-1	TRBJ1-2	CASSLASIGVSNYGYTF	TGCGCCAGCAGCTTGGCGTCTATCGGGGTCTCCAACTATGGCTACACCTTC
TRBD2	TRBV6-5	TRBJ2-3	CASATSRKGDTQYF	TGTGCCAGCGCGACTAGCAGAAAGGGAGATACGCAGTATTTT
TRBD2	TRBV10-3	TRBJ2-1	CAIAAGGLGEQFF	TGTGCCATCGCAGCGGGAGGGCTTGGTGAGCAGTTCTTC
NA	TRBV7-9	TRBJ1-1	CASSFFSARTRNTEAFF	TGTGCCAGCAGCTTTTTTTCTGCCAGAACAAGGAACACTGAAGCTTTCTTT
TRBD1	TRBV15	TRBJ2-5	CATRGQGAREQYF	TGTGCCACCAGGGGACAGGGGGCGCGGGAGCAGTACTTC
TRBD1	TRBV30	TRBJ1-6	CAWRAFDRGNSPLHF	TGTGCCTGGAGAGCGTTTGACAGGGGAAATTCACCCCTCCACTTT
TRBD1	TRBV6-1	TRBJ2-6	CASSGGQGAAGANGLTF	TGTGCCAGCAGTGGCGGACAGGGGGCGGCTGGGGCCAACGGCCTGACTTTC
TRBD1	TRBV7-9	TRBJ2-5	CASSGQGQETQYF	TGTGCCAGCAGCGGACAGGGGCAAGAGACCCAGTACTTC